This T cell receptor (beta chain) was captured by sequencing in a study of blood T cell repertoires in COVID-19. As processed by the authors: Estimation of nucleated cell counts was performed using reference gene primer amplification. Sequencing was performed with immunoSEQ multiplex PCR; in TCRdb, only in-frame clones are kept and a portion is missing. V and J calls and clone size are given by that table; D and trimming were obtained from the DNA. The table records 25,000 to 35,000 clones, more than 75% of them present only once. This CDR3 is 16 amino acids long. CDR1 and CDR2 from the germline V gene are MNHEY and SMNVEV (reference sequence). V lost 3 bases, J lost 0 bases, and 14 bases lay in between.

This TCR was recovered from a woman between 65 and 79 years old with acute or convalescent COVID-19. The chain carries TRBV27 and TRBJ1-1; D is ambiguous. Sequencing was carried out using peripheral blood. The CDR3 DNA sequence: TGTGCCAGCAGTTTTCAGGCCGCAGGCTTGAACACTGAAGCTTTCTTT. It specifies CASSFQAAGLNTEAFF.